This record looks at one T cell receptor (beta chain) sequence and its context. Synthetic analogs of TCR templates were spiked into every PCR. Profiling relied on immunoSEQ multiplex PCR, and the TCRdb table lists in-frame clones only, not all of them. The repertoire holds 37,000 or so clones, with 82% as singletons. V shed 5 bases, J shed 1 base, and the junction held 12 bases outside the gene matches. This CDR3 contains 18 residues. The germline V gene encodes CDR1 SEHNR and CDR2 FQNEAQ (reference sequence). The data originate from a study of PD-L1 blockade in urothelial cancer. Study-level information: Males with bladder-origin urothelial cancer made up about 90% of the 29 patients.

This clonotype originated in a man in his fifties or sixties with urothelial cancer. The chain recombines TRBV7-9 with TRBJ2-3; 10 positions match TRBD2. This sample comprised PBMCs, obtained around atezolizumab (anti-PD-L1) treatment. The CDR3 bases are TGTGCCAGCAGCCAAGGACTAGCGGCACTGCTAGGCACAGATACGCAGTATTTT. This encodes CASSQGLAALLGTDTQYF.